Each of the 30 T cell receptor beta chains below was sequenced from the same sample in a study of OX40 agonist ivuxolimab in advanced cancers. Only in-frame clones appear in the TCRdb table, and some are missing; sequencing was by immunoSEQ multiplex PCR. The data contain 69,000 or so clones, 85% of them seen just once; the ten biggest clones take up roughly 0.58%. The sample was CD4+ or CD8+ T cells sorted from blood, taken in a trial of the OX40 agonist ivuxolimab. Source of these receptors: an adult with an advanced solid tumor such as melanoma, head and neck, liver or kidney cancer.

This clone showed up just a few times. The rearrangement uses TRBV7-3 and TRBJ2-3; 9 positions match TRBD2. V trimming: 5 bases; J trimming: 4 bases; junction bases outside the gene matches: 4. Germline CDR1 and CDR2: SGHTA and FQGTGA. This CDR3 has 14 amino acids. This CDR3 is CASSLSGSADTQYF. The CDR3 DNA sequence: TGTGCCAGCAGCCTTAGCGGGAGCGCAGATACGCAGTATTTT.

Comments on this clone: The same CDR3 is also encoded by other DNA sequences in this sample. The V and J genes are TRBV28 and TRBJ2-5; D gene ambiguous. Germline loops: CDR1 MDHEN, CDR2 SYDVKM. The germline V and J ends were trimmed by 3 bases and 5 bases, with 4 bases remaining between them. The CDR3 totals 11 residues. This chain's CDR3 is CASSFGETQYF. The CDR3 coding sequence is TGTGCCAGCAGTTTTGGGGAGACCCAGTACTTC.

The rearrangement links TRBV12-5 to TRBJ2-2; D is perhaps TRBD2 (6 bases). The CDR3 spans 15 residues. In germline, CDR1 is LGHNT, CDR2 FRNRAP. V lost 3 bases, J lost 5 bases, and 13 bases lay in between. CDR3 region: CASGLGAGFTGELFF. The CDR3 coding sequence is TGTGCTAGTGGTTTAGGGGCGGGATTTACCGGGGAGCTGTTTTTT.

V gene TRBV6-6 combines with J gene TRBJ2-1, with 8 bases lining up with TRBD2. Germline-derived CDR1 and CDR2 are MNHNY and SVGAGI (reference sequence). The ends lost 7 bases at V and 6 bases at J; junction bases unmatched: 11. The CDR3 is 15 residues long. The CDR3 DNA reads as TGTGCCAGCACCTCAGGGCTAGCGGGTGTCAATGAGCAGTTCTTC. Its translation: CASTSGLAGVNEQFF.

For this clone: At one end, the junction sequence differs from germline, possibly due to a read error. This sequence joins TRBV6-1 and TRBJ1-5; 9 bases are a match to TRBD1. Germline V CDR1 and CDR2: MNHNS, SASEGT. This CDR3 has 15 amino acids. CDR3 loop: CASSEGQGSAQPQHF. In DNA form, the CDR3 reads TGTGCCAGCAGCGAAGGACAGGGGTCCGCTCAGCCCCAGCATTTT.

This sequence joins TRBV5-8 and TRBJ2-4; 8 bases match TRBD2. Germline V gene data show CDR1 as SGHTS and CDR2 as YDEGEE. The trim removed 4 bases at V and 0 bases at J, leaving 9 bases unmatched. CDR3 length: 17 residues. CDR3 coding DNA: TGTGCCAGCAGCCCAGGACTAGCCATCCTAGCCAAAAACATTCAGTACTTC. It translates to CASSPGLAILAKNIQYF.

The rearrangement uses TRBV18 and TRBJ2-6, with D perhaps TRBD1 (6 bases). Trimming left V 5 bases short and J 4 bases short, with 12 bases between. The CDR3 length is 15 residues. CDR1 KGHSH and CDR2 LQKENI come from the germline V gene. CDR3 bases: TGTGCCAGCTCATTCACAGGGTCCGGGGCCAACGTCCTGACTTTC. Translation: CASSFTGSGANVLTF. The whole variable domain, filled in from reference TRBV18 and TRBJ2-6, reads NAGVMQNPRHLVRRRGQEARLRCSPMKGHSHVYWYRQLPEEGLKFMVYLQKENIIDESGMPKERFSAEFPKEGPSILRIQQVVRGDSAAYFCASSFTGSGANVLTFGAGSRLTVL.

The chain is built from TRBV4-1 and TRBJ1-5; a weak D match, TRBD1 (6 bases). The CDR3 spans 15 residues. CDR1 is MGHRA, CDR2 YSYEKL, per germline. The V gene lost 5 bases and the J gene lost 8 bases, with 19 bases spanning the gap. CDR3 sequence reads: CASSARGGLGEPQHF. The CDR3 coding sequence is TGCGCCAGCAGCGCCCGAGGGGGGCTAGGGGAGCCCCAGCATTTT.

This chain uses TRBV28 with TRBJ1-5, with D tentatively TRBD1 (6 bases). Germline V gives CDR1 MDHEN, CDR2 SYDVKM. This CDR3 has 15 residues. V dropped 7 bases and J dropped 2 bases, with 15 bases sitting between them. CDR3 protein: CASTRGGSGNQPQHF. The DNA of the CDR3 is TGTGCCAGCACCAGAGGGGGATCGGGCAATCAGCCCCAGCATTTT.

J is TRBJ2-7 and V is TRBV6-5; D unresolved. There are 14 residues in the CDR3. Germline CDR1 MNHEY, CDR2 SVGAGI. With 4 bases removed from V and 6 bases from J, the gap between germline ends came to 16 bases. Here the CDR3 reads CASSLTLVRAEQYF. Here the CDR3 DNA reads TGTGCCAGCAGTTTGACACTCGTCAGAGCCGAGCAGTACTTC.

The chain joins TRBV30 to TRBJ1-1; D is ambiguous. This CDR3 has 13 amino acids. V was shortened by 6 bases and J by 1 base, with 12 bases between the two germline ends. Germline values: CDR1 GTSNPN, CDR2 SVGIG (reference sequence). In nucleotides, the CDR3 is TGTGCCTGCCTTACTAACAAGAACACTGAAGCTTTCTTT. Residues: CACLTNKNTEAFF. The full variable domain, in which reference TRBV30 and TRBJ1-1 provide the parts outside the CDR3, is SQTIHQWPATLVQPVGSPLSLECTVEGTSNPNLYWYRQAAGRGLQLLFYSVGIGQISSEVPQNLSASRPQDRQFILSSKKLLLSDSGFYLCACLTNKNTEAFFGQGTRLTVV.

The V and J genes are TRBV25-1 and TRBJ1-4; 11 bases are a match to TRBD1. CDR3 length: 16 amino acids. CDR1 is MGHDK and CDR2 is SYGVNS in the germline V gene. Germline trimming cut 1 base from V and 4 bases from J; bases unmatched to any gene: 2. CDR3 DNA sequence: TGTGCCAGCAGTGAATTGGGACAGGGGGGTAATGAAAAACTGTTTTTT. Translated: CASSELGQGGNEKLFF.

The chain has TRBV7-2 and TRBJ2-2, with 11 bases lining up with TRBD2. The CDR3 is 16 residues long. Germline V CDR1 and CDR2: SGHTA, FQGNSA. Trimming at V came to 3 bases and at J to 3 bases, leaving 3 bases not matched to a gene. The CDR3 sequence is CASSFRTSGYTGELFF. CDR3 DNA: TGTGCCAGCAGCTTTAGGACTAGCGGGTACACCGGGGAGCTGTTTTTT.

CDR3 sequence (DNA): TGTGCCAGCAGCCCCTCGAACCAAGAGACCCAGTACTTC. Residues: CASSPSNQETQYF. The V gene is TRBV7-6, the J gene TRBJ2-5, with D hard to call. V was shortened by 5 bases and J by 0 bases, with 7 bases between the two germline ends. Germline assignment: CDR1 SGHVS and CDR2 FNYEAQ. CDR3 size: 13 residues.

The V and J genes are TRBV4-1 and TRBJ2-7; the match to TRBD2 covers 7 bases. The CDR3 runs 15 residues. Germline V gene sequence: CDR1 MGHRA, CDR2 YSYEKL. V was clipped by 1 base and J by 1 base; unmatched bases: 4. The CDR3 DNA follows: TGCGCCAGCAGCCAAGGGGGAGGGAGGTCCTACGAGCAGTACTTC. Its protein is CASSQGGGRSYEQYF.

The V and J genes are TRBV7-9 and TRBJ1-5; no clear D. CDR1 and CDR2 from the germline V gene are SEHNR and FQNEAQ (reference sequence). The V gene lost 5 bases and the J gene lost 3 bases, with 8 bases spanning the gap. The CDR3 consists of 13 residues. CDR3 protein: CASSPRYNQPQHF. DNA for the CDR3: TGTGCCAGCAGCCCACGGTACAATCAGCCCCAGCATTTT.

This chain links TRBV14 with TRBJ2-1; the match to TRBD2 covers 12 bases. Germline values: CDR1 SGHDN, CDR2 FVKESK. This CDR3 has 22 amino acids. V gave up 4 bases and J gave up 5 bases; unmatched junction bases: 24. This CDR3 reads CASSRDLGLAGPNLVWDNEQFF. DNA of the CDR3: TGTGCCAGCAGCCGGGACCTGGGACTAGCGGGCCCAAATCTCGTCTGGGACAATGAGCAGTTCTTC.

J is TRBJ1-6 and V is TRBV6-5; 7 bases are shared with TRBD1. Germline V gives CDR1 MNHEY, CDR2 SVGAGI. The CDR3 spans 16 residues. V lost 2 bases, J lost 10 bases, and 11 bases stayed unmatched. The CDR3 sequence is CASSYHPDRVQSPLHF. The CDR3 DNA reads as TGTGCCAGCAGTTACCATCCCGACAGGGTGCAGTCACCCCTCCACTTT.

The chain combines TRBV7-2 with TRBJ2-1; D unclear. This CDR3 comprises 15 residues. Germline lookup yields CDR1 SGHTA and CDR2 FQGNSA. Trimming shortened V by 5 bases and J by 5 bases, and 16 bases separated the two germline ends. The chain's CDR3 is CASSPMLLGHNEQFF. The CDR3 DNA reads as TGTGCCAGCAGCCCTATGCTTCTAGGACACAATGAGCAGTTCTTC.

The J gene is TRBJ2-5, the V gene TRBV6-5; TRBD1 agrees at 7 bases. Losses at the gene ends were 7 bases for V and 0 bases for J; bases not matched to a gene: 8. From germline, CDR1 is MNHEY and CDR2 SVGAGI. This CDR3 spans 15 amino acids. CDR3 region: CASTRQGLYQETQYF. The CDR3 nucleotides are TGTGCCAGCACCCGACAGGGATTATACCAAGAGACCCAGTACTTC.

The V and J genes are TRBV6-5 and TRBJ1-1; a weak D match, TRBD1 (5 bases). The CDR3 sequence is 12 residues long. Germline lookup yields CDR1 MNHEY and CDR2 SVGAGI. V was trimmed by 10 bases and J by 1 base, leaving 10 bases between them. The CDR3 DNA reads as TGTGCCACCCTCGGACAGAACACTGAAGCTTTCTTT. This codes for CATLGQNTEAFF.

This clone was recorded once. The chain carries TRBV6-5 and TRBJ1-1, with 8 bases fitting TRBD1. The junction had 10 bases not matched to a gene; V was cut back by 6 bases and J by 4 bases. This CDR3 is 15 amino acids long. Germline values: CDR1 MNHEY, CDR2 SVGAGI. Here the CDR3 DNA reads TGTGCCAGCAGCAGGGGGACAGGAGGAAGCACTGAAGCTTTCTTT. As protein: CASSRGTGGSTEAFF.

The genes are TRBV29-1 and TRBJ1-1; TRBD1 matches 8 bases. The V gene's germline CDR1 is SQVTM and CDR2 ANQGSEA. The junction had 3 bases not matched to a gene; V was cut back by 4 bases and J by 8 bases. The CDR3 totals 11 residues. The CDR3 loop reads CSVARDREAFF. In DNA, the CDR3 is TGCAGCGTTGCTAGGGACAGGGAAGCTTTCTTT. Filled out from reference TRBV29-1 and TRBJ1-1, the complete variable domain reads SAVISQKPSRDICQRGTSLTIQCQVDSQVTMMFWYRQQPGQSLTLIATANQGSEATYESGFVIDKFPISRPNLTFSTLTVSNMSPEDSSIYLCSVARDREAFFGQGTRLTVV.

This clone occurred once. The chain recombines TRBV28 with TRBJ2-7, with 10 bases aligning to TRBD2. The CDR3 extends over 14 amino acids. V shed 7 bases, J shed 9 bases, and the junction held 12 bases outside the gene matches. Germline lookup yields CDR1 MDHEN and CDR2 SYDVKM. The CDR3: CASTAGASGRLQYF. In DNA form, the CDR3 reads TGTGCCAGCACCGCCGGGGCTAGCGGGAGACTGCAGTACTTC. Full variable domain (outside the CDR3, taken from reference TRBV28 and TRBJ2-7): DVKVTQSSRYLVKRTGEKVFLECVQDMDHENMFWYRQDPGLGLRLIYFSYDVKMKEKGDIPEGYSVSREKKERFSLILESASTNQTSMYLCASTAGASGRLQYFGPGTRLTVT.

This sequence joins TRBV4-1 and TRBJ2-3; TRBD2 agrees at 7 bases. The trim removed 0 bases at V and 7 bases at J, leaving 7 bases unmatched. CDR1 and CDR2 from the germline V gene are MGHRA and YSYEKL. This CDR3 region has 15 residues. The CDR3 protein is CASSQELAGMHTQYF. The CDR3 DNA reads as TGCGCCAGCAGCCAAGAATTAGCGGGTATGCATACGCAGTATTTT.

This clone occurred once. The chain couples TRBV18 to TRBJ1-3; D gene unclear. Per germline, CDR1 KGHSH and CDR2 LQKENI. The CDR3 consists of 15 residues. The ends were cut back, 3 bases at V and 0 bases at J, with 9 bases in the middle. CDR3 coding DNA: TGTGCCAGCTCACCCCGGATTTTCTCTGGAAACACCATATATTTT. It yields the protein CASSPRIFSGNTIYF.

V gene TRBV28 combines with J gene TRBJ2-5, with 12 bases lining up with TRBD1. The V and J ends lost 3 bases and 5 bases, in that order; junction bases with no gene match: 7. Germline CDR1 reads MDHEN; CDR2 reads SYDVKM. This CDR3 spans 16 amino acids. The CDR3 here is CASSLAGTGGRETQYF. CDR3 nucleotides: TGTGCCAGCAGTTTGGCGGGGACAGGGGGCCGGGAGACCCAGTACTTC.

This clone was counted between two and nine times. The J gene is TRBJ1-2, the V gene TRBV27; 7 bases map to TRBD1. The V gene's germline CDR1 is MNHEY and CDR2 SMNVEV (reference sequence). The CDR3 consists of 15 residues. V gave up 8 bases and J gave up 4 bases; unmatched junction bases: 13. CDR3 coding DNA: TGTGCCAGCTCAAAAGAGACAGGGCGATTCTATGGCTACACCTTC. Translating gives CASSKETGRFYGYTF.

CDR3 DNA sequence: TGTGCCAGTAGTATCAGGGATACCCACACCTTC. Translation gives CASSIRDTHTF. The chain has TRBV19 and TRBJ1-2; a possible D gene is TRBD1 (5 bases). Looked up from germline, CDR1 is LNHDA and CDR2 is SQIVND (reference sequence). The V and J ends lost 3 bases and 12 bases respectively, with 11 bases between them. The CDR3 is made up of 11 amino acids.

The chain couples TRBV13 to TRBJ1-2; the match to TRBD1 covers 9 bases. CDR1 is PRHDT and CDR2 is FYEKMQ in the germline V gene (reference sequence). This CDR3 is built from 13 residues. V lost 5 bases to trimming and J lost 8 bases; unmatched junction nucleotides: 6. CDR3 DNA sequence: TGTGCCAGCAGCCGAAACAGGGGGCAAGGCTACACCTTC. It is translated as CASSRNRGQGYTF.